This TCR beta chain was retrieved from a study of blood T cell repertoires in COVID-19. For the study at large: PBMCs, B-cell-depleted T cells, or T cells were the source of the cDNA or gDNA that made up the material.

This CDR3 is 15 amino acids long. Germline V gene sequence: CDR1 LGHDT, CDR2 YNNKEL (reference sequence). Trimming stripped 4 bases from V and 0 bases from J, with 12 bases between. Clones were read by immunoSEQ multiplex PCR, and TCRdb kept only the in-frame ones, dropping some. The table shows 200,000 to 250,000 clones, with approximately 78% occurring only once. The chain couples TRBV3-1 (or the pseudogene TRBV3-2) to TRBJ1-1; D uncertain. The sequence came from a woman aged 80 or older with acute or convalescent COVID-19. Sequencing was carried out using peripheral blood. The chain's CDR3 is CASSPTGSMNTEAFF. The CDR3, as DNA: TGTGCCAGCAGCCCAACCGGGTCGATGAACACTGAAGCTTTCTTT.